A few counts support the clone carrying this T cell receptor (beta chain). From germline, CDR1 is MNHEY and CDR2 SVGAGI. The V and J ends lost 6 bases and 7 bases respectively, with 22 bases between them. CDR3 length equals 16 residues. A second roughly 6 to 12 cycle PCR used barcoded and J-beta primers. TCRdb re-analysed the 5' RACE reads in MiXCR, keeping a single row per CDR3 protein. The sample has around 1,000,000 distinct CDR3 sequences, under 30% seen once. The data are from a study of blood T cells in healthy people across ages. Overall study: Using template switching, researchers captured about one barcoded beta molecule for each two T cells.

This same sample was also part of a study on T cells of mothers and their children.

Source material: blood. This chain connects TRBV6-5 to TRBJ2-4; D is uncertain. This receptor was taken from a girl aged 2 to 10 in good health. Here the CDR3 reads CASSRDSYLVGNIQYF. The CDR3 region has the DNA TGTGCCAGCAGCCGTGACTCTTACCTGGTGGGGAACATTCAGTACTTC.